These 5 T cell receptor beta chains share one sample of origin, sequenced in a study of identical twins. TCRdb reprocessed the 5' RACE reads with MiXCR, giving one entry per CDR3 protein. The data show 200,000 to 250,000 distinct CDR3 sequences, more than 6.5% seen once. These data were also reused for a study on yellow fever vaccine responses in identical twins.

The material sequenced was memory (CD45RO+) T cells sorted from blood. The source of these receptors is a young woman in good health.

This clonotype has ten or more counts. The chain employs TRBV12-3 or TRBV12-4 and TRBJ2-7, with D unresolved. The length of the CDR3 is 13 residues. The V end was cut by 3 bases, the J end by 3 bases, with 9 bases between. CDR3 region: CASSLSPIYEQYF. In DNA form, the CDR3 reads TGTGCCAGCAGTTTGTCACCGATCTACGAGCAGTACTTC.

In its sample, this clonotype was seen a few times. The chain couples TRBV10-3 to TRBJ1-1; the D gene is possibly TRBD1 (6 bases). V was shortened by 6 bases and J by 7 bases, with 9 bases between the two germline ends. CDR3 length: 11 residues. CDR1 is ENHRY, CDR2 SYGVKD, per germline. The CDR3 DNA is TGTGCCATCAGACGGGACAATGAAGCTTTCTTT. It is translated as CAIRRDNEAFF.

This clonotype was seen ten or more times. The chain employs TRBV5-6 and TRBJ2-2; no reliable D call. The length of the CDR3 is 14 residues. V lost 1 base and J lost 4, with 8 bases in between. Per the germline V gene, CDR1 is SGHDT and CDR2 is YYEEEE. The CDR3 is CASSLRQTTGELFF. The CDR3 DNA reads as TGTGCCAGCAGCTTGAGGCAAACCACCGGGGAGCTGTTTTTT.

This clonotype was seen repeatedly, ten times or more. The CDR3, as DNA: TGTGCCAGCAGCTTGGGCTTCTCCTACGAGCAGTACTTC. This encodes CASSLGFSYEQYF. The chain links TRBV7-8 to TRBJ2-7; unclear D gene. The germline gives CDR1 SGHVS, CDR2 FQNEAQ. V lost 3 bases and J lost 0, with 6 bases in between. The CDR3 is made up of 13 amino acids.

Only a few counts were recorded for this clonotype. The CDR3 DNA is TGTGCCAGCAGCCACCGGGGCGACGGGGAGACCCAGTACTTC. It translates to CASSHRGDGETQYF. The chain is built from TRBV11-2 and TRBJ2-5; D may correspond to TRBD1 or TRBD2 (5 bases each). The CDR3 has 14 residues. Germline CDR1 SGHAT, CDR2 FQNNGV. V was pared by 5 bases and J by 5 bases, with 15 bases between.